Below are 21 T cell receptor beta chains sequenced from a single sample in a study of T cell responses to AZD1222 COVID-19 vaccine. Only in-frame clones appear in the TCRdb table, and some are missing; sequencing was by immunoSEQ multiplex PCR. The profile covers under 110,000 clones, with just over 90% appearing a single time and 1.3% taken by the ten largest. The material sequenced was peripheral blood, taken on day 0 of AZD1222 vaccination. These receptors were taken from an adult in good health.

This chain uses TRBV2 with TRBJ2-1, with D possibly matching TRBD2 (5 bases). Germline V gene sequence: CDR1 SNHLY, CDR2 FYNNEI. V shed 6 bases and J shed 5 bases, with 11 bases lying between them. CDR3 length equals 13 residues. The CDR3 sequence is CASRNGIHNEQFF. CDR3 sequence (DNA): TGTGCCAGCAGGAACGGGATTCACAATGAGCAGTTCTTC.

In DNA, the CDR3 is TGTGCCAGCAGCGGCGGAGGAGGCTTTAATAACTATGGCTACACCTTC. It encodes CASSGGGGFNNYGYTF. The chain joins TRBV5-5 to TRBJ1-2; no clear D gene. The CDR3 runs to 16 residues. V lost 4 bases and J lost 1, with 17 bases in between. The germline gives CDR1 SGHKS, CDR2 YYEKEE (reference sequence). The whole variable domain, remainder taken from reference TRBV5-5 and TRBJ1-2, is DAGVTQSPTHLIKTRGQQVTLRCSPISGHKSVSWYQQVLGQGPQFIFQYYEKEERGRGNFPDRFSARQFPNYSSELNVNALLLGDSALYLCASSGGGGFNNYGYTFGSGTRLTVV.

V usage is TRBV18 and J usage is TRBJ1-1, with D perhaps TRBD1 (5 bases). The CDR3 is 14 amino acids. CDR1 and CDR2 (germline): KGHSH, LQKENI. The V end was cut by 6 bases, the J end by 5 bases, with 16 bases between. Written as DNA, the CDR3 is TGTGCCAGCTCCCATAAGGGAGGACAAACTGAAGCTTTCTTT. As protein: CASSHKGGQTEAFF.

The count of this clone is one. The V and J genes are TRBV11-2 and TRBJ2-1; a possible D gene is TRBD2 (6 bases). V lost 4 bases and J 3 bases, leaving 13 bases between the germline ends. Germline V lookup: CDR1 SGHAT, CDR2 FQNNGV. CDR3 length: 15 amino acids. The CDR3 region has the DNA TGTGCCAGCAGCTCGCGGGACCGGGACTACAATGAGCAGTTCTTC. Its translation: CASSSRDRDYNEQFF.

This sequence joins TRBV19 and TRBJ1-2; D may be TRBD1 (6 bases). The CDR3 runs 13 residues. The germline CDR1 and CDR2 sequences are LNHDA and SQIVND (reference sequence). Deletions cut 9 bases from V and 0 bases from J, with 11 bases between. The CDR3 coding sequence is TGTGCCAGCGGGGGCCTCTCTAACTATGGCTACACCTTC. Translated, it gives CASGGLSNYGYTF.

The V and J genes are TRBV4-2 and TRBJ2-3; tentative D call: TRBD2 (6 bases). Trimming left V 4 bases short and J 2 bases short, with 16 bases between. Germline V gives CDR1 LGHNA, CDR2 YNFKEQ. The CDR3 consists of 16 residues. CDR3 protein: CASSPFSGVFTDTQYF. Here the CDR3 DNA reads TGTGCCAGCAGCCCATTTTCGGGGGTGTTCACAGATACGCAGTATTTT.

The gene calls are TRBV21-1 and TRBJ1-3; whether TRBD1, the table's D call, matches the DNA was not checked. TRBV21-1 is a pseudogene. The CDR3 has 14 residues. CDR3 nucleotides: TGTGCCAGCAGCAAGACAGGGGGAGGAAACACCATATATTTT. Protein product: CASSKTGGGNTIYF.

This rearrangement joins TRBV4-1 to TRBJ2-7; 9 bases are shared with TRBD1. CDR3 length: 15 residues. The germline V gene has CDR1 MGHRA and CDR2 YSYEKL. V was clipped by 3 bases and J by 3 bases; unmatched bases: 6. The CDR3 nucleotides read TGCGCCAGCAGCCATCCGGGACAGGGTCGCTACGAGCAGTACTTC. This translates into CASSHPGQGRYEQYF.

This chain uses TRBV25-1 with TRBJ1-6; D remains ambiguous. From germline, CDR1 is MGHDK and CDR2 SYGVNS. The germline V and J ends were trimmed by 5 bases and 8 bases, with 16 bases remaining between them. The CDR3 has 15 amino acids. CDR3 sequence reads: CASSPSRTEDSPLHF. The CDR3 DNA follows: TGTGCCAGCAGTCCCTCCAGGACCGAAGATTCACCCCTCCACTTT. Full variable domain (rest looked up from reference TRBV25-1 and TRBJ1-6): EADIYQTPRYLVIGTGKKITLECSQTMGHDKMYWYQQDPGMELHLIHYSYGVNSTEKGDLSSESTVSRIRTEHFPLTLESARPSHTSQYLCASSPSRTEDSPLHFGNGTRLTVT.

This rearrangement joins TRBV27 to TRBJ2-4; TRBD1 might be the D (5 bases). CDR3 size: 17 residues. Germline V lookup: CDR1 MNHEY, CDR2 SMNVEV (reference sequence). V gave up 4 bases and J gave up 1 base, with 17 bases separating them. DNA for the CDR3: TGTGCCAGCAGTTCACCAGGGTTCCCCTCCGCCAAAAACATTCAGTACTTC. Translated: CASSSPGFPSAKNIQYF.

The gene calls are TRBV3-1 (or the pseudogene TRBV3-2) and TRBJ1-6; unclear D gene. The length of the CDR3 is 15 residues. V lost 1 base to trimming and J lost 10 bases, with 14 bases between them. Germline V CDR1 and CDR2: LGHDT, YNNKEL (reference sequence). DNA of the CDR3: TGTGCCAGCAGCCAAGTTGCGAATCTAGGGTCACCCCTCCACTTT. Encoded protein: CASSQVANLGSPLHF.

This rearrangement joins TRBV5-6 to TRBJ1-5; 9 nucleotides agree with TRBD1. After removal of 4 bases from V and 2 bases from J, the junction contained 1 base not matched to a gene. The CDR3 contains 14 residues. Germline V CDR1 and CDR2: SGHDT, YYEEEE. The CDR3 sequence: CASSRDRGNQPQHF. CDR3 DNA: TGTGCCAGCAGCAGGGACAGGGGCAATCAGCCCCAGCATTTT.

This sequence joins TRBV5-6 and TRBJ2-7; D might be TRBD2 (6 bases). V was clipped by 4 bases and J by 2 bases, with 13 bases between them. This CDR3 region has 14 residues. Per germline, CDR1 SGHDT and CDR2 YYEEEE. CDR3 protein: CASSPAGRTYEQYF. In DNA, the CDR3 is TGTGCCAGCAGCCCCGCGGGACGGACCTACGAGCAGTACTTC.

The rearrangement links TRBV6-1 to TRBJ2-1, with a possible D match to TRBD1 (6 bases). Per germline, CDR1 MNHNS and CDR2 SASEGT. The V end was cut by 1 base, the J end by 0 bases, with 7 bases between. CDR3 length: 15 residues. The CDR3 DNA reads TGTGCCAGCAGTGAAGGAGGGGGCTCCTACAATGAGCAGTTCTTC. Protein sequence: CASSEGGGSYNEQFF.

The chain uses TRBV29-1 and TRBJ2-7; 8 nucleotides line up with TRBD1. The CDR3 is 13 residues long. From germline, CDR1 is SQVTM and CDR2 ANQGSEA. J was trimmed by 2 bases and V by 5 bases; bases with no gene match: 5. The CDR3 DNA sequence: TGCAGCGTTTTCACAGGGGGTACCTACGAGCAGTACTTC. Translating gives CSVFTGGTYEQYF.

The rearrangement joins TRBV7-8 to TRBJ2-5, with a weak D call TRBD2 (7 bases). This CDR3 spans 17 amino acids. Germline V CDR1 and CDR2: SGHVS, FQNEAQ. Trimming cost V 2 bases and J 5 bases, with 21 bases left between them. This chain's CDR3 is CASSLMVGGLTRETQYF. The CDR3 nucleotides read TGTGCCAGCAGCTTAATGGTCGGGGGGCTTACAAGGGAGACCCAGTACTTC.

This chain connects TRBV9 to TRBJ2-5, with TRBD2 matching over 8 bases. Per the germline V gene, CDR1 is SGDLS and CDR2 is YYNGEE. V gave up 2 bases and J gave up 5 bases; unmatched junction bases: 8. The CDR3 runs 15 residues. The CDR3 is CASSVSGAQWETQYF. Here the CDR3 DNA reads TGTGCCAGCAGCGTTAGCGGGGCCCAGTGGGAGACCCAGTACTTC.

The chain combines TRBV4-1 with TRBJ1-3; D unresolved. V lost 0 bases, J lost 2 bases, and 11 bases lay in between. This CDR3 has 16 amino acids. CDR1 is MGHRA and CDR2 is YSYEKL in the germline V gene. The CDR3 bases are TGCGCCAGCAGCCAAGATTCAAGTGGCGCTGGAAACACCATATATTTT. The encoded protein is CASSQDSSGAGNTIYF.

J is TRBJ1-4 and V is TRBV2; 7 bases fit TRBD1. Unmatched junction bases numbered 18, after V lost 6 bases and J lost 8 bases. The germline gives CDR1 SNHLY, CDR2 FYNNEI. The CDR3 sequence is 17 residues long. Here the CDR3 DNA reads TGTGCCAGCAGGCCGCCTATGTCCGACAGGGAGGGCGAAAAACTGTTTTTT. This gives the protein CASRPPMSDREGEKLFF. Complete variable domain (other parts from reference TRBV2 and TRBJ1-4): EPEVTQTPSHQVTQMGQEVILRCVPISNHLYFYWYRQILGQKVEFLVSFYNNEISEKSEIFDDQFSVERPDGSNFTLKIRSTKLEDSAMYFCASRPPMSDREGEKLFFGSGTQLSVL.

The gene calls are TRBV20-1 and TRBJ2-1, with unresolved D. CDR1 is DFQATT and CDR2 is SNEGSKA in the germline V gene (reference sequence). Trimming pared 3 bases from V and 8 bases from J, leaving 8 bases between. This CDR3 is built from 11 residues. This CDR3 is CSARAPDEQFF. CDR3 coding DNA: TGCAGTGCTAGGGCCCCCGATGAGCAGTTCTTC.

The chain has TRBV19 and TRBJ2-7, with TRBD1 matching over 7 bases. The germline gives CDR1 LNHDA, CDR2 SQIVND (reference sequence). The V gene end was trimmed by 11 bases and the J gene end by 4 bases; junction bases not matched to a gene: 8. This CDR3 has 12 amino acids. The CDR3 sequence: CAWGQGVYEQYF. The CDR3 DNA sequence: TGTGCCTGGGGGCAGGGGGTTTACGAGCAGTACTTC.